These T cell receptor beta chains were read from a single sample in a study of blood T cell repertoires in COVID-19. Assay: immunoSEQ multiplex PCR; the TCRdb copy retains only in-frame clones and omits some. The sample comprises 90,000 to 120,000 clones, 75% to 95% of which are singletons, and roughly 1.2% rests with the top ten. Sequencing was performed on peripheral blood. These receptors originate from a woman in her thirties with acute or convalescent COVID-19. CDR3s include the opening cysteine and the closing phenylalanine or tryptophan. The order of the fields is V gene, J gene, D gene, CDR3 protein, CDR3 DNA. A D gene is named only where the DNA matches it firmly.

V gene: TRBV7-9; J gene: TRBJ1-1; D gene: .; CDR3 protein: CASSLVATYEAFF; CDR3 DNA: TGTGCCAGCAGCTTAGTAGCCACCTATGAAGCTTTCTTT
V gene: TRBV11-2; J gene: TRBJ2-1; D gene: TRBD2; CDR3 protein: CASSSGLAGTVYEQFF; CDR3 DNA: TGTGCCAGCAGCTCGGGACTAGCGGGGACGGTCTATGAGCAGTTCTTC
V gene: TRBV7-8; J gene: TRBJ2-7; D gene: .; CDR3 protein: CASSITETVSYEQYF; CDR3 DNA: TGTGCCAGCAGCATAACAGAGACCGTGTCCTACGAGCAGTACTTC
V gene: TRBV6-6; J gene: TRBJ1-1; D gene: .; CDR3 protein: CASSYTPGLSTEAFF; CDR3 DNA: TGTGCCAGCAGTTACACTCCAGGGTTGAGCACTGAAGCTTTCTTT
V gene: TRBV4-1; J gene: TRBJ2-5; D gene: TRBD1; CDR3 protein: CASSPLGQGLRTQYF; CDR3 DNA: TGCGCCAGCAGCCCCCTGGGACAGGGATTGAGGACCCAGTACTTC
V gene: TRBV18; J gene: TRBJ1-3; D gene: .; CDR3 protein: CASSPQGSGNTIYF; CDR3 DNA: TGTGCCAGCTCACCTCAGGGCTCTGGAAACACCATATATTTT
V gene: TRBV12-5; J gene: TRBJ1-1; D gene: .; CDR3 protein: CASGLVEDTNGNTEAFF; CDR3 DNA: TGTGCTAGTGGTTTGGTAGAGGACACAAACGGGAACACTGAAGCTTTCTTT
V gene: TRBV5-4; J gene: TRBJ2-2; D gene: TRBD2; CDR3 protein: CASSFGLATGELFF; CDR3 DNA: TGTGCCAGCAGCTTCGGACTAGCCACCGGGGAGCTGTTTTTT
V gene: TRBV25-1; J gene: TRBJ2-7; D gene: .; CDR3 protein: CASSGLYEQYF; CDR3 DNA: TGTGCCAGCAGTGGGCTTTACGAGCAGTACTTC
V gene: TRBV27; J gene: TRBJ1-6; D gene: TRBD1; CDR3 protein: CASRYRGHPSYNSPLHF; CDR3 DNA: TGTGCCAGCAGATACAGGGGGCATCCCTCCTATAATTCACCCCTCCACTTT
V gene: TRBV18; J gene: TRBJ1-1; D gene: TRBD1; CDR3 protein: CASSPGTASFF; CDR3 DNA: TGTGCCAGCTCACCGGGGACAGCGAGCTTCTTT
V gene: TRBV15; J gene: TRBJ2-2; D gene: .; CDR3 protein: CATSTADTGELFF; CDR3 DNA: TGTGCCACCAGCACCGCGGACACCGGGGAGCTGTTTTTT
V gene: TRBV6-2/TRBV6-3; J gene: TRBJ1-2; D gene: .; CDR3 protein: CASSYQRLYGYTF; CDR3 DNA: TGTGCCAGCAGTTACCAGAGACTCTATGGCTACACCTTC
V gene: TRBV6-2/TRBV6-3; J gene: TRBJ2-7; D gene: TRBD1; CDR3 protein: CASSYRDSPLRYSYEQYF; CDR3 DNA: TGTGCCAGCAGTTATCGGGACAGCCCTCTCCGATACTCCTACGAGCAGTACTTC
V gene: TRBV6-5; J gene: TRBJ1-6; D gene: .; CDR3 protein: CASSSQVLRNSPLHF; CDR3 DNA: TGTGCCAGCAGTTCGCAGGTGCTAAGGAATTCACCCCTCCACTTT
V gene: TRBV18; J gene: TRBJ1-2; D gene: TRBD1; CDR3 protein: CASSPPTGGNYGYTF; CDR3 DNA: TGTGCCAGCTCACCACCGACAGGGGGCAACTATGGCTACACCTTC
V gene: TRBV19; J gene: TRBJ1-2; D gene: .; CDR3 protein: CASSNSGNGYTF; CDR3 DNA: TGTGCCAGTAGTAATTCGGGAAACGGCTACACCTTC